The present T cell receptor (beta chain) was sequenced within a study of CD8 T cells in ankylosing spondylitis. The CDR3 spans 10 residues. Germline CDR1 is DFQATT and CDR2 is SNEGSKA (reference sequence). With 5 bases removed from V and 7 bases from J, the gap between germline ends came to 8 bases. Study-level findings and limits: Ankylosing spondylitis blood appeared to carry a characteristic TCR beta motif of roughly eight highly homologous variants.

With regard to this clonotype: What it recognizes is unknown.

Each CDR3 protein is one row after TCRdb ran MiXCR on the 5' RACE reads. This table holds a few hundred thousand distinct CDR3 sequences, about a sixth found once. Sample: blood, either unsorted or a sorted T cell fraction (not recorded which). V and J are TRBV20-1 and TRBJ1-2; D is uncertain. The sequence was obtained from a male donor with ankylosing spondylitis. This chain's CDR3 is CSAVIGGYTF. The DNA for the CDR3 is TGCAGTGCTGTGATTGGTGGCTACACCTTC.